The rows below give T cell receptor beta chains drawn from one sample of a study of T cells in Graves' hyperthyroidism and ophthalmopathy. TCRdb reanalysed the multiplex PCR reads using MiXCR and keeps one entry per CDR3 protein. The table records some 570,000 distinct CDR3 sequences, 11% to 15% of them present only once. The sequenced sample was blood. Receptors originate from a woman between 18 and 30 years old with Graves' ophthalmopathy. Both conserved end residues are part of each CDR3. D genes are given only for firm matches. Clone size, where shown, is once, few, many, or a class for clones that have expanded.

D,V,size,J,CDR3,DNA
TRBD2,TRBV6-1,many,TRBJ2-7,CATLSGGGLRYEQYF,TGTGCCACCCTCTCCGGGGGGGGCCTCAGGTACGAGCAGTACTTC
TRBD1,TRBV19,few,TRBJ2-7,CASPPPDRVYEQYF,TGTGCCAGTCCCCCGCCGGACAGGGTTTACGAGCAGTACTTC
TRBD1,TRBV4-2,few,TRBJ1-3,CASSQDVTGDVLSGNTIYF,TGTGCCAGCAGCCAAGATGTGACAGGGGATGTACTCTCTGGAAACACCATATATTTT
TRBD2,TRBV5-4,many,TRBJ2-1,CASSLSLAGSNEQFF,TGTGCCAGCAGCTTGAGTCTAGCGGGTAGCAATGAGCAGTTCTTC
TRBD2,TRBV9,-,TRBJ2-7,CASSVVRLAGEPYEQYF,TGTGCCAGCAGCGTAGTACGACTAGCGGGAGAACCCTACGAGCAGTACTTC
-,TRBV6-1,few,TRBJ1-2,CASRLGGEGGYTF,TGTGCCAGCAGACTGGGAGGGGAGGGTGGCTACACCTTC
-,TRBV28,many,TRBJ1-5,CASSLLLAGGNQPQHF,TGTGCCAGCAGCCTTTTGTTGGCCGGGGGCAATCAGCCCCAGCATTTT
-,TRBV12-3/TRBV12-4,few,TRBJ1-2,CASSLGPGQPNYGYTF,TGTGCCAGCAGTTTAGGACCGGGACAACCGAACTATGGCTACACCTTC
TRBD1,TRBV19,few,TRBJ1-2,CASSPRRTGDYGYTF,TGTGCCAGTAGTCCCAGGAGGACAGGGGACTATGGCTACACCTTC
-,TRBV20-1,many,TRBJ2-1,CSAREGQGTYNEQFF,TGCAGTGCTAGAGAGGGGCAGGGAACCTACAATGAGCAGTTCTTC
TRBD2,TRBV20-1,few,TRBJ2-7,CSAQQGLAGGSYEQYF,TGCAGTGCTCAGCAAGGACTAGCGGGTGGCTCCTACGAGCAGTACTTC
-,TRBV19,-,TRBJ2-4,CASTSGGKNIQYF,TGTGCCAGTACCTCTGGGGGGAAAAACATTCAGTACTTC
-,TRBV20-1,many,TRBJ1-2,CSAPGTDYGYTF,TGCAGTGCTCCCGGGACGGACTATGGCTACACCTTC
TRBD2,TRBV30,many,TRBJ2-1,CAWSKGLAKDEQFF,TGTGCCTGGAGTAAAGGACTAGCGAAAGATGAGCAGTTCTTC
-,TRBV30,-,TRBJ2-1,CAWSDHGENEQFF,TGTGCCTGGAGTGACCATGGGGAGAATGAGCAGTTCTTC
-,TRBV19,-,TRBJ2-5,CASSPRYGTGLGETQYF,TGTGCCAGTAGTCCCCGTTATGGCACGGGCCTAGGGGAGACCCAGTACTTC
TRBD2,TRBV27,many,TRBJ2-3,CASSLSPWLGEGSTDTQYF,TGTGCCAGCAGTTTGTCCCCGTGGTTGGGGGAGGGGAGCACAGATACGCAGTATTTT
-,TRBV11-3,many,TRBJ2-1,CASSGDEQFF,TGTGCCAGCAGCGGTGATGAGCAGTTCTTC
-,TRBV12-3/TRBV12-4,many,TRBJ1-5,CASTLHDSNQPQHF,TGTGCCAGCACCCTCCACGATAGCAATCAGCCCCAGCATTTT
TRBD2,TRBV25-1,many,TRBJ2-1,CASSEVTGTSGSPYNEQFF,TGTGCCAGCAGTGAAGTTACCGGGACTAGCGGGAGTCCCTACAATGAGCAGTTCTTC
-,TRBV12-5,many,TRBJ2-1,CASGLGSTVTYNEQFF,TGTGCTAGTGGTTTGGGCTCGACGGTGACCTACAATGAGCAGTTCTTC
-,TRBV12-3/TRBV12-4,many,TRBJ2-1,CASKPPAGANEQFF,TGTGCCAGCAAGCCCCCCGCTGGGGCCAATGAGCAGTTCTTC
-,TRBV7-2,-,TRBJ1-5,CANSLGAFSSTSRPQHF,TGTGCCAACAGCTTAGGCGCGTTTTCTTCCACGAGCCGGCCCCAGCATTTT
-,TRBV7-3,-,TRBJ2-1,CASSFPDQPPDSHNEQFF,TGTGCCAGCAGCTTTCCCGACCAACCACCGGACAGCCACAATGAGCAGTTCTTC
TRBD2,TRBV7-9,many,TRBJ2-1,CASSLARTSGRSEQFF,TGTGCCAGCAGCTTAGCGAGGACTAGCGGGAGATCTGAGCAGTTCTTC
TRBD1,TRBV28,many,TRBJ2-1,CASSLRGLSYNEQFF,TGTGCCAGCAGTTTGAGGGGGCTATCATACAATGAGCAGTTCTTC
TRBD1,TRBV9,many,TRBJ1-1,CASSVEQGANTEAFF,TGTGCCAGCAGCGTAGAACAGGGGGCGAACACTGAAGCTTTCTTT
-,TRBV3-1,few,TRBJ2-1,CASSQAENEQFF,TGTGCCAGCAGCCAAGCAGAGAATGAGCAGTTCTTC
TRBD1,TRBV28,-,TRBJ1-4,CASSPLRTGPNEKLFF,TGTGCCAGCAGTCCCCTCCGGACAGGCCCAAATGAAAAACTGTTTTTT
TRBD2,TRBV3-1,many,TRBJ2-5,CASSHEGLGASKTQYF,TGTGCCAGCAGCCACGAGGGACTAGGGGCTTCAAAGACCCAGTACTTC
-,TRBV9,few,TRBJ2-1,CASSVESYEQFF,TGTGCCAGCAGCGTAGAGTCCTATGAGCAGTTCTTC
TRBD1,TRBV27,many,TRBJ1-2,CASRQGARGYTF,TGTGCCAGCAGACAGGGGGCGCGAGGCTACACCTTC
-,TRBV9,few,TRBJ2-3,CASSVRAGTTDTQYF,TGTGCCAGCAGCGTCCGGGCAGGAACCACAGATACGCAGTATTTT
-,TRBV20-1,few,TRBJ2-7,CSAHKTPSEYF,TGCAGTGCTCATAAGACTCCTTCAGAGTACTTC
TRBD1,TRBV5-8,few,TRBJ1-2,CASSYDRTGGTIGYTF,TGTGCCAGCAGCTACGATAGGACAGGGGGAACGATCGGCTACACCTTC
TRBD1,TRBV15,-,TRBJ1-1,CATSRDEGGYIAFF,TGTGCCACCAGCAGAGACGAAGGGGGCTATATAGCTTTCTTT
TRBD1,TRBV4-1,few,TRBJ2-4,CASSQGDRGKNIQYF,TGCGCCAGCAGCCAAGGAGACAGGGGCAAAAACATTCAGTACTTC
-,TRBV19,-,TRBJ2-6,CASIPDYLGGANVLTF,TGTGCCAGTATACCTGACTACCTGGGTGGGGCCAACGTCCTGACTTTC
TRBD2,TRBV19,-,TRBJ2-3,CASKPAASGRTDTQYF,TGTGCCAGTAAACCGGCGGCTAGCGGGAGGACAGATACGCAGTATTTT
-,TRBV6-1,many,TRBJ2-7,CASTGVPSWSYEQYF,TGTGCCAGCACGGGGGTTCCATCCTGGTCCTACGAGCAGTACTTC
-,TRBV19,-,TRBJ2-7,CASSMGPRGEQYF,TGTGCCAGTAGTATGGGGCCCCGAGGGGAGCAGTACTTC
TRBD2,TRBV11-2,many,TRBJ2-1,CASTPGGEQFF,TGTGCCAGCACACCGGGAGGGGAGCAGTTCTTC
-,TRBV20-1,many,TRBJ2-7,CSGARRAYEQYF,TGCAGTGGGGCCCGACGGGCATACGAGCAGTACTTC
-,TRBV28,many,TRBJ2-2,CASLGQGNTGELFF,TGTGCCAGCCTTGGGCAGGGAAACACCGGGGAGCTGTTTTTT
-,TRBV4-2,many,TRBJ2-5,CASSQDGDLETQYF,TGTGCCAGCAGCCAAGATGGAGATCTAGAGACCCAGTACTTC
TRBD2,TRBV6-2/TRBV6-3,-,TRBJ2-5,CASSSTLAGGPGETQYF,TGTGCCAGCAGTTCTACGCTAGCGGGAGGGCCTGGGGAGACCCAGTACTTC
TRBD2,TRBV2,many,TRBJ2-3,CATYVWEGDTQYF,TGTGCCACCTACGTCTGGGAGGGGGATACGCAGTATTTT